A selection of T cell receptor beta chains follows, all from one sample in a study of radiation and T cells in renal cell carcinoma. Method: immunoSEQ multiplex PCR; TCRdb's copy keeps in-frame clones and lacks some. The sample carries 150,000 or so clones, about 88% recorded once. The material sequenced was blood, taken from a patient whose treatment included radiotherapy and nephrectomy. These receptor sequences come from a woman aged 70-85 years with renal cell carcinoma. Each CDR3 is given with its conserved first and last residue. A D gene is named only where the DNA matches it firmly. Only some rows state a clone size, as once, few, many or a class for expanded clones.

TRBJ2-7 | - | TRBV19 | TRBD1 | CASSDRANEQYF | TGTGCCAGTTCCGACAGGGCCAACGAGCAGTACTTC
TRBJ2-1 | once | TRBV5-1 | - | CASSSRNGGASYNEQFF | TGCGCCAGCAGCTCTAGAAATGGGGGAGCCTCCTACAATGAGCAGTTCTTC
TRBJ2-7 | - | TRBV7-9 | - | CASSPLQGHYEQYF | TGTGCCAGCAGCCCTTTGCAGGGGCACTACGAGCAGTACTTC
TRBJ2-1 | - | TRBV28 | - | CASSLNGHEQFF | TGTGCCAGCAGTTTAAACGGACATGAGCAGTTCTTC
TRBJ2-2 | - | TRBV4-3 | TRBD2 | CASGERGGASGELFF | TGCGCCAGCGGGGAACGCGGGGGGGCATCCGGGGAGCTGTTTTTT
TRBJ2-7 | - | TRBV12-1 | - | CASSLPPGLPGYEQYF | TGTGCCAGCAGCCTCCCCCCGGGACTCCCTGGTTACGAGCAGTACTTC
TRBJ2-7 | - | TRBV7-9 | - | CASSPEGGRDGEQYF | TGTGCCAGCAGCCCTGAAGGGGGACGGGACGGCGAGCAGTACTTC
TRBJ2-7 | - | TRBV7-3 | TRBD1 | CASSITGTVLSYEQYF | TGTGCCAGCAGCATCACCGGGACAGTACTCTCCTACGAGCAGTACTTC
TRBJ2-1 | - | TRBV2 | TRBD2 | CASRNSGGAYNEQFF | TGTGCCAGCAGAAATAGCGGGGGGGCCTACAATGAGCAGTTCTTC
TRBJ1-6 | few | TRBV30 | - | CAWRGTNRASPLHF | TGTGCCTGGAGGGGGACTAACAGGGCCTCACCCCTCCACTTT
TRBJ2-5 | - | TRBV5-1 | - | CASSFQETQYF | TGCGCCAGCAGCTTCCAAGAGACCCAGTACTTC
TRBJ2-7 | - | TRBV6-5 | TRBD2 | CASSYDPGLEQYF | TGTGCCAGCAGTTACGACCCGGGACTAGAGCAGTACTTC
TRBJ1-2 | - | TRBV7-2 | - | CASSESDRYGYTF | TGTGCCAGCAGCGAATCCGACAGATATGGCTACACCTTC
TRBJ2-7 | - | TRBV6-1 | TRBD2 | CASTGTSGGYEQYF | TGTGCCAGCACCGGGACTAGCGGGGGTTACGAGCAGTACTTC
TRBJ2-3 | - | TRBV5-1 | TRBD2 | CASSIAGVTDTQYF | TGCGCCAGCAGCATAGCGGGGGTAACAGATACGCAGTATTTT
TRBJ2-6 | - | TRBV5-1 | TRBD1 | CASSAATGGFAGANVLTF | TGCGCCAGCAGCGCGGCGACAGGGGGCTTTGCTGGGGCCAACGTCCTGACTTTC
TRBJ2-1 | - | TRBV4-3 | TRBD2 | CASSDSGGLNEQFF | TGCGCCAGCAGCGACAGCGGGGGTCTCAATGAGCAGTTCTTC
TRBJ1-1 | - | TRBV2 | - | CASSEFTEAFF | TGTGCCAGCAGTGAATTCACTGAAGCTTTCTTT
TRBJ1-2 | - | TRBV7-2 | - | CASSLGTSNYGYTF | TGTGCCAGCAGCTTAGGTACCAGCAACTATGGCTACACCTTC
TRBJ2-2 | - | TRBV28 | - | CASSPWTENTGELFF | TGTGCCAGCAGTCCTTGGACCGAGAACACCGGGGAGCTGTTTTTT
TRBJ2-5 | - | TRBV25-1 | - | CASSEQGGWETQYF | TGTGCCAGCAGTGAACAGGGTGGGTGGGAGACCCAGTACTTC
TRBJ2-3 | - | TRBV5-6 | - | CASTTKGPIPDTQYF | TGTGCCAGCACTACGAAGGGACCAATTCCAGATACGCAGTATTTT
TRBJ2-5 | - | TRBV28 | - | CASTGSLQETQYF | TGTGCCAGCACAGGCTCCTTGCAAGAGACCCAGTACTTC
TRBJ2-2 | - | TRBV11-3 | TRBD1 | CASSLDPGQVNTGELFF | TGTGCCAGCAGCTTAGACCCCGGACAGGTCAACACCGGGGAGCTGTTTTTT
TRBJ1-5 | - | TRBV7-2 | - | CASSFSQLYSNQPQHF | TGTGCCAGCAGCTTTTCCCAGCTATATAGCAATCAGCCCCAGCATTTT
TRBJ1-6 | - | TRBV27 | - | CASSLLGNSPLHF | TGTGCCAGCAGTTTACTAGGGAATTCACCCCTCCACTTT
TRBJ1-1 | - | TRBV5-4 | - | CASSRQTGGNTEAFF | TGTGCCAGCAGCCGTCAGACCGGGGGGAACACTGAAGCTTTCTTT
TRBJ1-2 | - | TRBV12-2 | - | CASRLDRGDGYTF | TGTGCAAGTCGACTAGACAGGGGCGATGGCTACACCTTC
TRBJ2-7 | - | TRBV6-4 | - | CASSDSIGKQYF | TGTGCCAGCAGTGACTCGATTGGGAAGCAGTACTTC
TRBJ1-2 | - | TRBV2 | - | CASSGTNYGYTF | TGTGCCAGCAGTGGAACTAACTATGGCTACACCTTC
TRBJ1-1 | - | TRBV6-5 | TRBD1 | CASSRGQGYTEAFF | TGTGCCAGCAGTCGGGGACAGGGATACACTGAAGCTTTCTTT
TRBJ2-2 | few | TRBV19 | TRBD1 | CASSIVFGTGRDTGELFF | TGTGCCAGTAGTATAGTGTTCGGGACAGGGAGGGACACCGGGGAGCTGTTTTTT
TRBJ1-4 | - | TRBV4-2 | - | CASSRRQGLTNEKLFF | TGTGCCAGCAGCCGGAGGCAGGGGCTCACTAATGAAAAACTGTTTTTT
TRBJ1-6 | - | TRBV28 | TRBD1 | CASSEPGQGLYSPLHF | TGTGCCAGCAGTGAACCGGGACAGGGACTTTATTCACCCCTCCACTTT
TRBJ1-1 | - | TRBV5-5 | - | CASSPQGRPNTEAFF | TGTGCCAGCAGCCCCCAGGGGCGCCCGAACACTGAAGCTTTCTTT
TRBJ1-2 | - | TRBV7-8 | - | CASSLAGAGNYGYTF | TGTGCCAGCAGCTTAGCGGGGGCAGGGAACTATGGCTACACCTTC
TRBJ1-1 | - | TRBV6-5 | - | CASSYKGTEAFF | TGTGCCAGCAGTTACAAGGGGACTGAAGCTTTCTTT
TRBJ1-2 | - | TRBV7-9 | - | CASSLAGGSDYGYTF | TGTGCCAGCAGCTTAGCGGGGGGGTCGGACTATGGCTACACCTTC
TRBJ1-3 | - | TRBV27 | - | CASSLRGPSSGNTIYF | TGTGCCAGCAGTTTGAGGGGACCAAGCTCTGGAAACACCATATATTTT
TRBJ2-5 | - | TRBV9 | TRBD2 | CASSSSGALGETQYF | TGTGCCAGCAGCTCCAGCGGGGCCCTGGGGGAGACCCAGTACTTC
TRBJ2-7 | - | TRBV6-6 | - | CASSRDTHEQYF | TGTGCCAGCAGTCGGGACACCCACGAGCAGTACTTC
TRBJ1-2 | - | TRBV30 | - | CAGTSQSRMRGYGYTF | TGTGCCGGAACCTCCCAGTCCAGGATGAGGGGCTATGGCTACACCTTC
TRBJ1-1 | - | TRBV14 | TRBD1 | CASSLGLTGSSEAFF | TGTGCCAGCAGCCTCGGGCTGACAGGGTCATCTGAAGCTTTCTTT
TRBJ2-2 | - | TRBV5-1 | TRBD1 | CASSLAGGHGELFF | TGCGCCAGCAGCTTGGCAGGGGGTCACGGGGAGCTGTTTTTT
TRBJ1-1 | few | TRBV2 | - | CASWTTIGAFF | TGTGCCAGCTGGACAACAATTGGAGCTTTCTTT
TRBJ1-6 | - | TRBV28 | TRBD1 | CASSLWGQGWSPLHF | TGTGCCAGCAGTTTATGGGGACAGGGCTGGTCACCCCTCCACTTT
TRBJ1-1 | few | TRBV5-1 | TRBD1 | CASSLGDRANTEAFF | TGCGCCAGCAGCTTGGGAGACAGGGCCAACACTGAAGCTTTCTTT
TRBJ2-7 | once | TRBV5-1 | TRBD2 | CASTPTSGGAYEQYF | TGCGCCAGCACCCCGACTAGCGGGGGGGCCTACGAGCAGTACTTC
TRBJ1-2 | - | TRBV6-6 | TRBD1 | CASGGQGIGGYTF | TGTGCCAGCGGAGGACAGGGCATAGGTGGCTACACCTTC
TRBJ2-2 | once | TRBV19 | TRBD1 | CASSIGTGGIGELFF | TGTGCCAGTAGTATAGGTACAGGGGGAATCGGGGAGCTGTTTTTT
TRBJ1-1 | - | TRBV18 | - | CASSPFGAMNTEAFF | TGTGCCAGCTCACCATTCGGGGCAATGAACACTGAAGCTTTCTTT
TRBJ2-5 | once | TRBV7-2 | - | CASSLAGAGPQETQYF | TGTGCCAGCAGCTTAGCTGGGGCGGGTCCACAAGAGACCCAGTACTTC
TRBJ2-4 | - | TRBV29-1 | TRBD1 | CSVARQGGNIQYF | TGCAGCGTTGCCCGACAGGGGGGGAACATTCAGTACTTC
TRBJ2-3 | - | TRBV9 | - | CASSVVGTDTQYF | TGTGCCAGCAGCGTAGTGGGGACAGATACGCAGTATTTT
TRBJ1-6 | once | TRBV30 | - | CACPTRDTYNSPLHF | TGTGCCTGTCCTACCCGGGACACCTATAATTCACCCCTCCACTTT
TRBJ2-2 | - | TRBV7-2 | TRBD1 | CASSPTGTNTGELFF | TGTGCCAGCAGCCCGACAGGGACGAACACCGGGGAGCTGTTTTTT